This T cell receptor (beta chain) was captured in a study of T cells after yellow fever vaccination. Study context: Any fraction with a low cell number was prepared using SMART-Seq v4 Ultra Low Input. Study observations and caveats: The booster response re-showed most primary clones: around 97% CD4, more than 70% CD8. Abundant clonotypes from the bulk population could have been carried over as contaminants into FACS-sorted repertoires.

MiXCR was run by TCRdb on the 5' RACE reads, yielding one entry per CDR3 protein. The data contain about 170,000 distinct CDR3 sequences, approximately 10% of them seen just once; the ten biggest clones take up 35% to 40%. This clonotype turned up a few times. Its antigen is unknown. The sequence derives from a man between 18 and 29 years old who received the YFV17D yellow fever vaccine. Sequencing used CD8+ T cells sorted from PBMCs, obtained 15 days after the yellow fever booster vaccination.

CDR3 nucleotides: TGCGCCAGCAGCTTGGGGTACAGGACGGCTACTAATGAAAAACTGTTTTTT. Translated: CASSLGYRTATNEKLFF. The chain joins TRBV5-1 to TRBJ1-4; the D gene is possibly TRBD1 (5 bases). V lost 0 bases to trimming and J lost 2 bases, with 14 bases between them. The CDR3 has 17 residues. CDR1 and CDR2 (germline): SGHRS, YFSETQ.